These 22 T cell receptor beta chains were sequenced from one sample in a study of CD8+ T cells in alopecia areata (dated by TCRdb to 2017 to 2018). The library was prepared using the immunoSEQ multiplex PCR assay. For TCR sequencing, RNA was extracted from every sample and reverse transcribed into cDNA to serve as template. Held by TCRdb, this immuneACCESS table contains in-frame sequences only and omits some clones. Under half of the omission traces to an unresolved V gene where checked; the cause of the rest is unknown. This sample includes approximately 110,000 clones, and none of them was observed just once. Clones ranked in the top ten supply 20% of the sample. Sequencing was done on a sample of lesional skin. The receptors stem from a C3H/HeJ mouse with alopecia areata. Mice from this strain have the MHC haplotype H2-k.

This clone occurred a few times. Germline and genes here are mouse. The missing CDR3 end, 4 residues past where the read stops, is filled in from the germline J gene. The chain is built from TRBV13-1 and TRBJ2-3; 9 positions match TRBD2. The CDR3 covers 17 residues. CDR1 and CDR2 (germline): NSHNY, SYGAGN. With 0 bases clipped from V and 2 bases from J, the junction kept 7 bases outside the gene matches. CDR3 residues: CASSDGGGGAFAETLYF. CDR3 bases read: TGTGCCAGCAGTGATGGGGGTGGGGGGGCGTTTGCAGAA.

There are a few counts of this clone. These gene names are mouse names. The missing CDR3 end, 4 residues past where the read stops, is filled in from the germline J gene. This chain links TRBV13-1 with TRBJ2-7, with 12 bases aligning to TRBD2. This CDR3 has 14 residues. CDR1 NSHNY and CDR2 SYGAGN come from the germline V gene. The CDR3 bases that were read are TGTGCCAGCAGCCGGGACTGGGGGGATTAT. As protein: CASSRDWGDY. The full CDR3 protein is CASSRDWGDYEQYF.

The table lists this clone with a few counts. Gene and germline names: mouse. The CDR3 end falls 4 residues outside the read, so it is completed with the germline J gene. This chain joins TRBV1 and TRBJ2-2; TRBD2 might be the D (6 bases). There are 16 residues in the CDR3. CDR1 is NSQYPW, CDR2 LRSPGD, per germline (reference sequence). Trimming cost V 0 bases and J 1 base, with 9 bases left between them. Partial CDR3 DNA: TGCACCTGCAGTGCAGATAGGGACTTAAACACCGGG. It translates to CTCSADRDLNTG. The full CDR3 is CTCSADRDLNTGQLYF.

This clone was seen at least ten times. Gene names and germline match the mouse. The CDR3 extends 4 residues past the end of the read, so its final part is completed from the germline J gene. The V and J genes are TRBV13-3 and TRBJ2-7; possibly TRBD2 for D (5 bases). This CDR3 is built from 14 residues. CDR1 is NNHDY and CDR2 is SYVADS in the germline V gene. V was trimmed by 4 bases and J by 0 bases, leaving 11 bases between them. Partial CDR3 DNA: TGTGCCAGCAGTCTGGGTATAAGCTCCTAT. Its translation: CASSLGISSY. From start to end, the CDR3 is CASSLGISSYEQYF.

This clone was recorded many times. Here the gene names and germline are mouse. The CDR3 end is not reached by the read, which stops 4 residues before it; the germline J gene fills it in. Additional DNA sequences in this sample encode the identical CDR3. This chain links TRBV13-3 with TRBJ2-7; TRBD1 matches 8 bases. Germline CDR1 NNHDY, CDR2 SYVADS. This CDR3 is 14 amino acids long. V lost 3 bases to trimming and J lost 1 base; unmatched junction nucleotides: 3. CDR3: CASSGRQGSYEQYF. The part of the CDR3 DNA that was read is TGTGCCAGCAGTGGGCGACAGGGGTCCTAT.

As concerns this clone: The listed genes are named as in mouse. The read ends 4 residues shy of where the CDR3 ends; the end is completed using the germline J gene. V is TRBV16 and J is TRBJ1-4; 9 nucleotides align to TRBD1. With V trimmed by 6 bases and J by 5 bases, 4 bases remained unmatched. This CDR3 is 14 amino acids long. The germline V gene encodes CDR1 SGHSA and CDR2 FRNQAP. The CDR3 region is CASRPGTGNERLFF. Partial CDR3 DNA: TGTGCAAGCAGGCCCGGGACAGGGAACGAA.

This clone rates as medium-sized. The database protein in TCRdb disagrees with the DNA translation at residue 12; the sequence shown here was translated from the DNA. Gene names and germline refer to mouse. The CDR3 is cut off 3 residues early in the read; its end comes from the germline J gene. Different DNA sequences within this sample yield the same CDR3. This chain links TRBV19 with TRBJ1-6; TRBD1 matches 7 bases. TRBJ1-6 is flagged as an ORF with uncertain function. The CDR3 is 15 residues long. Trimming removed 1 base from V and 3 bases from J; junction bases left unmatched: 1. CDR1 and CDR2 (germline): FNHDT, SITEND (reference sequence). CDR3 DNA (partial): TGTGCCAGCAGTATACGACAGGGCTATAATTCGCCC. Its translation is CASSIRQGYNSP. The entire CDR3 is CASSIRQGYNSPLYF.

This clone was counted between two and nine times. The gene symbols are mouse symbols. The CDR3 goes on 4 residues after the read ends, and that part is filled in from the germline J gene. The chain employs TRBV1 and TRBJ2-4; TRBD1 or TRBD2 may be the D gene (5 bases each). V was clipped by 2 bases and J by 0 bases, with 9 bases between them. The germline gives CDR1 NSQYPW, CDR2 LRSPGD (reference sequence). The CDR3 sequence is 15 residues long. Incomplete CDR3 DNA: TGCACCTGCAGTGCACAGGGACCTAGTCAAAAC. Amino acid sequence: CTCSAQGPSQN. The whole CDR3 is CTCSAQGPSQNTLYF.

A note on this clone: Mouse gene names and germline throughout. The read is 4 residues too short to cover the CDR3 end, so that end is filled in from the germline J gene. The chain combines TRBV13-3 with TRBJ2-7; TRBD2 might be the D (7 bases). The germline V gene encodes CDR1 NNHDY and CDR2 SYVADS. The CDR3 is made up of 13 amino acids. CDR3 DNA, as far as it was read: TGTGCCAGCACTGCTGGGGGCCGGTAT. This sequence encodes CASTAGGRY. The full CDR3 is CASTAGGRYEQYF.

About this clone itself: Gene names and germline match the mouse. Coverage ceases 4 residues before the CDR3 finishes, and the germline J gene fills in the end. The gene calls are TRBV13-3 and TRBJ2-1, with D possibly matching TRBD2 (7 bases). Trimming pared 2 bases from V and 0 bases from J, leaving 18 bases between. Per the germline V gene, CDR1 is NNHDY and CDR2 is SYVADS. This CDR3 is built from 18 residues. The part of the CDR3 DNA that was read is TGTGCCAGCAGTGAATGGGGGCCGGGGACTGTTAACTATGCT. As protein: CASSEWGPGTVNYA. The full CDR3 is CASSEWGPGTVNYAEQFF.

This clone occurred a few times. The TCRdb protein fails to match the DNA translation at residue 13; the protein reported here was translated from the DNA. Here the gene names and germline are mouse. The read is 3 residues too short to cover the CDR3 end, so that end is filled in from the germline J gene. This chain links TRBV1 with TRBJ1-3; 8 bases align to TRBD1. This CDR3 region has 16 residues. Germline V lookup: CDR1 NSQYPW, CDR2 LRSPGD (reference sequence). Trimming removed 0 bases from V and 3 bases from J; junction bases left unmatched: 4. The CDR3 DNA, read in part, is TGCACCTGCAGTGCAGAGACGACAGGGGATGGAAATACG. Protein sequence: CTCSAETTGDGNT. The whole CDR3 is CTCSAETTGDGNTLYF.

This clone has only a few counts. The genes are named according to mouse. The read ends 4 residues early relative to the CDR3; the germline J gene fills the gap. The chain recombines TRBV1 with TRBJ2-1, with 7 bases identical to TRBD2. With V trimmed by 8 bases and J by 3 bases, 4 bases remained unmatched. Germline V lookup: CDR1 NSQYPW, CDR2 LRSPGD (reference sequence). The CDR3 loop spans 13 amino acids. CDR3 bases read: TGCACCTGCTCTTGGGGGGTCTATGCT. Translation gives CTCSWGVYA. The CDR3, in full, reads CTCSWGVYAEQFF.

A note on this clone: Gene names are mouse gene names. The read ends 4 residues before the CDR3 terminus; that terminus is restored from the germline J gene. The chain has TRBV14 and TRBJ2-1; 7 bases agree with TRBD2. J gave up 5 bases and V 1 base, and 3 bases lay outside the gene matches. The CDR3 runs to 14 residues. The germline V gene has CDR1 SGHDT and CDR2 FRDEAV. The covered CDR3 bases are TGTGCCAGCAGTTTCCTGGGGGATGATGCT. Encoded protein: CASSFLGDDA. The entire CDR3 protein reads CASSFLGDDAEQFF.

Comment on this clone: At residue 9, the TCRdb protein and translated DNA are inconsistent; the protein given comes from the DNA. The gene symbols are mouse symbols. The read ends 3 residues early relative to the CDR3; the germline J gene fills the gap. The chain couples TRBV19 to TRBJ1-3, with 7 bases that match TRBD1. This CDR3 has 12 residues. Per the germline V gene, CDR1 is FNHDT and CDR2 is SITEND (reference sequence). The CDR3 DNA, read in part, is TGTGCCAGCAGTATGTCAGGGGGTACG. Its protein is CASSMSGGT. The CDR3 as a whole reads CASSMSGGTLYF.

By proportion, this clone is medium-sized. These gene names are mouse names. CDR3 bases read: TGTGCCAGCGGTGATGGGAACACA. Protein sequence: CASGDGNT. The full CDR3 protein reads CASGDGNTEVFF. The V call is TRBV13-2, the J call TRBJ1-1; D remains ambiguous. The CDR3 is cut off 4 residues early in the read; its end comes from the germline J gene. The germline V and J ends were trimmed by 0 bases and 1 base, with 1 base remaining between them. CDR1 and CDR2 (germline): NNHNN, SYGAGS (reference sequence). The CDR3 has 12 residues.

As to this clone: The protein recorded in TCRdb does not match the translated DNA at residue 11; the protein presented here comes from translating the DNA. Just one base apart from a much larger clone, this may be a read error. The germline and genes are mouse ones. The CDR3 end falls 3 residues outside the read, so it is completed with the germline J gene. The chain has TRBV5 and TRBJ1-3; 9 positions match TRBD1. Looked up from germline, CDR1 is LGHNA and CDR2 is YNLKQL (reference sequence). There are 14 residues in the CDR3. V gave up 4 bases and J gave up 3 bases; unmatched junction bases: 1. The CDR3 is CASSPGQGGNTLYF. CDR3 bases read: TGTGCCAGCAGCCCGGGACAGGGTGGAAATACG.

Remarks on this clone: Gene names are the mouse ones. With the read ending 4 residues before the CDR3 end, the germline J gene is used to fill in that end. The chain carries TRBV29 and TRBJ2-7; tentatively, D is TRBD1 (5 bases). Germline-derived CDR1 and CDR2 are MSHET and SYDVDS. Trimming removed 3 bases at V and 2 bases at J, with 8 bases between. The CDR3 consists of 13 residues. CDR3 amino acids: CASSLEGTYEQYF. The DNA read from the CDR3 is TGTGCTAGCAGTTTGGAGGGGACCTAT.

There are a few counts of this clone. Gene labels here are mouse ones. The read finishes 4 residues shy of the CDR3 end, and the germline J gene is used to complete it. V gene TRBV13-3 combines with J gene TRBJ2-2; 8 positions match TRBD2. V shed 1 base, J shed 3 bases, and the junction held 5 bases outside the gene matches. CDR3 length: 16 amino acids. Looked up from germline, CDR1 is NNHDY and CDR2 is SYVADS. This chain's CDR3 is CASSDRLGGDTGQLYF. Incomplete CDR3 DNA: TGTGCCAGCAGTGATAGGCTGGGGGGAGACACCGGG.

This clone was counted only a few times. Mouse names are used for the genes. The read stops 4 residues short of the end of the CDR3; the missing end is completed from the germline J gene. The chain links TRBV19 to TRBJ1-2; the match to TRBD1 covers 7 bases. The CDR3 is 13 residues long. The V and J ends lost 6 bases and 3 bases, in that order; junction bases with no gene match: 5. CDR1 is FNHDT, CDR2 SITEND, per germline (reference sequence). The CDR3: CASKGQGDSDYTF. The CDR3 bases that were read are TGTGCCAGCAAGGGCCAGGGGGACTCC.

In this sample, this clone turned up a few times. Any gene name here is a mouse gene name. Read sequence stops 4 residues before the CDR3 end, and the germline J gene provides the missing end. The chain couples TRBV1 to TRBJ1-1; D call uncertain. V was trimmed by 0 bases and J by 2 bases, leaving 10 bases between them. The CDR3 has 15 amino acids. CDR1 NSQYPW and CDR2 LRSPGD come from the germline V gene (reference sequence). The CDR3 sequence: CTCSADQADNTEVFF. The part of the CDR3 DNA that was read is TGCACCTGCAGTGCAGATCAAGCTGATAACACA.

In its sample, this clone was seen many times. At residue 15, TCRdb's protein is not the same as the translated DNA, so the protein here was read from the DNA. Genes here carry mouse names. The read gets to within 3 residues of the CDR3 end, and the germline J gene fills in the rest. This chain connects TRBV13-3 to TRBJ1-3; 8 bases are shared with TRBD1. After removal of 0 bases from V and 0 bases from J, the junction contained 8 bases not matched to a gene. The germline V gene has CDR1 NNHDY and CDR2 SYVADS. There are 18 residues in the CDR3. CDR3 residues: CASSDGGQGPNSGNTLYF. CDR3 DNA (partial): TGTGCCAGCAGTGATGGAGGACAGGGACCCAATTCTGGAAATACG.

A few counts support this clone. Mouse gene names and germline throughout. The CDR3 goes on 4 residues after the read ends, and that part is filled in from the germline J gene. J is TRBJ2-5 and V is TRBV13-3; TRBD1 is a possible D gene (5 bases). Germline CDR1 is NNHDY and CDR2 is SYVADS. CDR3 size: 13 residues. CDR3 region: CASSDQGWDTQYF. The CDR3 bases that were read are TGTGCCAGCAGTGATCAGGGTTGGGAC.